The present TCR beta chain was sequenced within a study of Ad26.COV2.S vaccination and SARS-CoV-2 variants. Study-level background: Dosing was one shot or two shots 56 days apart. Findings of the study overall: Possible underestimation of total T cell responses by the TCR breadth and depth analyses was noted. In vaccinated individuals, spike-specific CD8+ and CD4+ T cell responses reportedly displayed substantial breadth. Vaccine recipients and placebo recipients showed similar non-spike TCR breadth.

Treatment noted: 19 received Ad26.COV2.S at low or high dose, single or two shots; 5 received placebo; per-sample allocation not given. Sampling took place 63 days after the first vaccine or placebo injection. Assay: immunoSEQ multiplex PCR; the TCRdb copy retains only in-frame clones and omits some. Here the sample spans about 350,000 clones, around nine tenths being singletons. The CDR3 is 15 amino acids. The germline CDR1 and CDR2 sequences are SGHAT and FQNNGV. Trimming removed 7 bases from V and 10 bases from J; junction bases left unmatched: 16. This clone was seen a single time. Antigen specificity is unknown.

The origin of this receptor is a person aged 18-65 years who received the Ad26.COV2.S COVID-19 vaccine or a placebo. Here the sequenced sample was peripheral blood, taken in a trial of Ad26.COV2.S vaccine versus placebo. The chain is built from TRBV11-2 and TRBJ1-2; 9 positions agree with TRBD1. The CDR3: CASTPLVTGGGDYTF. DNA of the CDR3: TGTGCCAGCACCCCATTGGTGACAGGGGGAGGCGACTACACCTTC.